Below are 20 T cell receptor beta chains sequenced from a single sample in a study of T cell changes during pregnancy in multiple sclerosis. The repertoire was sequenced with immunoSEQ multiplex PCR; TCRdb's copy has only in-frame clones and lacks some. This sample has about 62,000 clones; around 92% occur once, and the top ten carry 2.5% to 3.5%. The material sequenced was peripheral blood, taken in the second trimester of pregnancy. These receptors originate from a female donor in good health, enrolled as a control in a pregnancy study.

This clone was recorded only once. V usage is TRBV10-1 and J usage is TRBJ2-3; 7 bases fit TRBD2. The CDR3 loop spans 15 amino acids. Germline V gene lookup returns CDR1 WNHNN and CDR2 SYGVQD (reference sequence). The junction had 5 bases not matched to a gene; V was cut back by 3 bases and J by 2 bases. The CDR3 coding sequence is TGCGCCAGCAGTGATGGACTAGACGACACAGATACGCAGTATTTT. It yields the protein CASSDGLDDTDTQYF.

The chain couples TRBV5-1 to TRBJ2-3; no clear D. Germline V CDR1 and CDR2: SGHRS, YFSETQ. Trimming shortened V by 4 bases and J by 8 bases, and 14 bases separated the two germline ends. The CDR3 is 13 amino acids. CDR3 DNA: TGCGCCAGCAGCGACCAGGATGTGGGTACGCAGTATTTT. Translated: CASSDQDVGTQYF.

CDR3 in amino acids: CASRLAPGGQPQHF. CDR3 DNA: TGCGCCAGCAGACTCGCCCCAGGCGGGCAGCCCCAGCATTTT. The V and J genes are TRBV10-1 and TRBJ1-5; D not certain. V dropped 6 bases and J dropped 7 bases, with 16 bases sitting between them. The CDR3 sequence is 14 residues long. Germline CDR1 reads WNHNN; CDR2 reads SYGVQD (reference sequence).

The chain recombines TRBV5-8 with TRBJ2-5, with 8 bases lining up with TRBD2. Germline trimming cut 4 bases from V and 4 bases from J; bases unmatched to any gene: 6. This CDR3 is 14 amino acids long. The germline gives CDR1 SGHTS, CDR2 YDEGEE. The CDR3: CASSEGGGRETQYF. The CDR3 DNA follows: TGTGCCAGCAGCGAAGGCGGGGGGAGAGAGACCCAGTACTTC.

This clone showed up just once. The rearrangement uses TRBV9 and TRBJ1-5; D call uncertain. Trimming left V 3 bases short and J 1 base short, with 20 bases between. The CDR3 extends over 18 amino acids. CDR1 SGDLS and CDR2 YYNGEE come from the germline V gene. The DNA of the CDR3 is TGTGCCAGCAGCGCCCCTACACGACCTCTCAGGAGCAATCAGCCCCAGCATTTT. This codes for CASSAPTRPLRSNQPQHF.

The V and J genes are TRBV27 and TRBJ2-7; D call uncertain. The CDR3 loop spans 13 amino acids. Germline values: CDR1 MNHEY, CDR2 SMNVEV (reference sequence). The V end was cut by 2 bases, the J end by 0 bases, with 5 bases between. CDR3 coding DNA: TGTGCCAGCAGTTTACACGGCTCCTACGAGCAGTACTTC. As protein: CASSLHGSYEQYF.

The chain joins TRBV7-9 to TRBJ2-7, with TRBD2 identical over 8 bases. Germline values: CDR1 SEHNR, CDR2 FQNEAQ (reference sequence). The CDR3 totals 15 residues. With 5 bases clipped from V and 6 bases from J, the junction kept 12 bases outside the gene matches. CDR3: CASSGRGLGLFEQYF. The CDR3 DNA reads TGTGCCAGCAGCGGGAGGGGACTAGGACTGTTCGAGCAGTACTTC.

On this clone: It is unclear where the CDR3 begins or ends on the DNA, so no DNA is shown, and the CDR3 is as TCRdb lists it. The rearrangement joins TRBV7-3 to TRBJ1-1. Inclusive of both ends, the CDR3 amounts to 14 amino acids. Germline V lookup: CDR1 SGHTA, CDR2 FQGTGA. CDR3 in amino acids: CASSFGPGSTEAFF.

V usage is TRBV30 and J usage is TRBJ1-2; D may be TRBD1 (5 bases). Germline-derived CDR1 and CDR2 are GTSNPN and SVGIG (reference sequence). The V end lost 3 bases, the J end lost 7 bases, and 18 bases lay between the germline ends. This CDR3 is 14 amino acids long. The CDR3 DNA reads as TGTGCCTGGAGGGGGGAGGGGCCCGTACCTGGCTACACCTTC. Its protein product is CAWRGEGPVPGYTF.

The CDR3 sequence: CASSLTSGGPSSYEQYF. CDR3 sequence (DNA): TGTGCCAGCAGTCTAACTAGCGGGGGTCCAAGCTCCTACGAGCAGTACTTC. The V call is TRBV28, the J call TRBJ2-7, with TRBD2 identical over 11 bases. Trimming at V came to 5 bases and at J to 0 bases, leaving 9 bases not matched to a gene. CDR3 length equals 17 residues. Germline lookup yields CDR1 MDHEN and CDR2 SYDVKM. The variable domain in full, with the rest retrieved from reference TRBV28 and TRBJ2-7, is DVKVTQSSRYLVKRTGEKVFLECVQDMDHENMFWYRQDPGLGLRLIYFSYDVKMKEKGDIPEGYSVSREKKERFSLILESASTNQTSMYLCASSLTSGGPSSYEQYFGPGTRLTVT.

The rearrangement uses TRBV7-9 and TRBJ2-2; 9 bases agree with TRBD2. Germline CDR1 SEHNR, CDR2 FQNEAQ (reference sequence). The CDR3 covers 15 residues. Unmatched junction bases numbered 3, after V lost 6 bases and J lost 1 base. DNA for the CDR3: TGTGCCAGCAGGACTAGCGGATTGAACACCGGGGAGCTGTTTTTT. Protein sequence: CASRTSGLNTGELFF.

This sequence joins TRBV5-6 and TRBJ1-1; 7 nucleotides match TRBD1. The CDR3 is made up of 15 amino acids. Germline CDR1 is SGHDT and CDR2 is YYEEEE. V lost 2 bases to trimming and J lost 4 bases; unmatched junction nucleotides: 8. The CDR3: CASSFPGQAITEAFF. CDR3 in DNA: TGTGCCAGCAGCTTCCCAGGACAGGCGATCACTGAAGCTTTCTTT. The whole variable domain, filled in from reference TRBV5-6 and TRBJ1-1, reads DAGVTQSPTHLIKTRGQQVTLRCSPKSGHDTVSWYQQALGQGPQFIFQYYEEEERQRGNFPDRFSGHQFPNYSSELNVNALLLGDSALYLCASSFPGQAITEAFFGQGTRLTVV.

This sequence joins TRBV5-4 and TRBJ2-7; the D gene is possibly TRBD1 (5 bases). With 1 base removed from V and 3 bases from J, the gap between germline ends came to 8 bases. This CDR3 comprises 13 residues. Germline-derived CDR1 and CDR2 are SGHNT and YYREEE (reference sequence). The CDR3 here is CASSLTQGYEQYF. DNA of the CDR3: TGTGCCAGCAGCTTGACCCAGGGCTACGAGCAGTACTTC.

This chain connects TRBV27 to TRBJ1-5; perhaps TRBD1 as D (5 bases). The CDR3 length is 15 residues. In germline, CDR1 is MNHEY, CDR2 SMNVEV (reference sequence). The V end lost 4 bases, the J end lost 3 bases, and 13 bases lay between the germline ends. This CDR3 is CASSYGGGNNQPQHF. In DNA form, the CDR3 reads TGTGCCAGCAGTTATGGGGGAGGGAACAATCAGCCCCAGCATTTT.

The chain couples TRBV19 to TRBJ2-7, with a possible D match to TRBD2 (6 bases). The CDR3 runs to 15 residues. Trimming left V 5 bases short and J 0 bases short, with 14 bases between. Germline CDR1 is LNHDA and CDR2 is SQIVND (reference sequence). The CDR3 DNA sequence: TGTGCCAGTAGTGGGGGGTCGTCCCTCTCCTACGAGCAGTACTTC. Translating it yields CASSGGSSLSYEQYF.

The J gene is TRBJ1-5, the V gene TRBV7-2; no clear D gene. Trimming cost V 4 bases and J 4 bases, with 5 bases left between them. Germline assignment: CDR1 SGHTA and CDR2 FQGNSA. This CDR3 contains 12 residues. The CDR3 sequence is CASSSLNQPQHF. The CDR3 bases are TGTGCCAGCAGCTCCCTAAATCAGCCCCAGCATTTT.

The rearrangement joins TRBV5-1 to TRBJ2-5; possibly TRBD1 for D (6 bases). Germline V gene lookup returns CDR1 SGHRS and CDR2 YFSETQ. This CDR3 spans 16 amino acids. Between the trimmed V and J ends, which lost 2 bases and 0 bases, there was a span of 14 bases. The CDR3 protein is CASSFSRGQYQETQYF. DNA for the CDR3: TGCGCCAGCAGCTTCTCCAGGGGCCAGTACCAAGAGACCCAGTACTTC. Looking up the rest from reference TRBV5-1 and TRBJ2-5 gives the full variable domain: KAGVTQTPRYLIKTRGQQVTLSCSPISGHRSVSWYQQTPGQGLQFLFEYFSETQRNKGNFPGRFSGRQFSNSRSEMNVSTLELGDSALYLCASSFSRGQYQETQYFGPGTRLLVL.

The rearrangement links TRBV18 to TRBJ1-1, with D unclear. Trimming took off 3 bases at V and 6 bases at J, with 11 bases between the two ends. CDR3 length: 13 residues. Germline assignment: CDR1 KGHSH and CDR2 LQKENI. The CDR3 bases are TGTGCCAGCTCACCGGGCGGGGATCCTGAAGCTTTCTTT. It encodes CASSPGGDPEAFF.

This clone was counted ten times or more. The chain links TRBV7-8 to TRBJ2-7; D unclear. Trimming stripped 6 bases from V and 0 bases from J, with 9 bases between. This CDR3 has 13 amino acids. CDR1 is SGHVS, CDR2 FQNEAQ, per germline. This chain's CDR3 is CASRISSSYEQYF. The CDR3 coding sequence is TGTGCCAGCAGAATATCGAGCTCCTACGAGCAGTACTTC.

This chain joins TRBV28 and TRBJ2-1; 11 positions agree with TRBD2. CDR3 length equals 15 residues. Germline V gene lookup returns CDR1 MDHEN and CDR2 SYDVKM. V lost 3 bases and J lost 10; bases outside the gene matches: 8. CDR3: CASSFSRTSGSEQFF. For the CDR3, the DNA is TGTGCCAGCAGTTTCTCTCGGACTAGCGGGTCGGAGCAGTTCTTC. Drawing the rest from reference TRBV28 and TRBJ2-1, the complete variable domain is DVKVTQSSRYLVKRTGEKVFLECVQDMDHENMFWYRQDPGLGLRLIYFSYDVKMKEKGDIPEGYSVSREKKERFSLILESASTNQTSMYLCASSFSRTSGSEQFFGPGTRLTVL.